This entry describes one T cell receptor beta chain. This sample was taken from a study of CD8 T cells in Susac syndrome. Sequencing of TCR beta was performed on blood CD8+ and CD4+ T cells. The CD8+ and CD4+ T cells were negatively isolated, with the TEMRA cells enriched by FACS. Random hexamers served to reverse transcribe roughly 0.5 to 1 ug RNA. A single record per CDR3 protein comes from TCRdb applying MiXCR to the immunoSEQ multiplex PCR reads. Altogether a few hundred thousand distinct CDR3 sequences are present, 89% being singletons, with the ten largest covering around 0.18%. CDR1 LGHNA and CDR2 YSLEER come from the germline V gene. Trimming took 3 bases from V and 2 from J; bases not matched to a gene: 3. The CDR3 covers 15 residues.

The chain has TRBV4-3 and TRBJ2-1; 8 nucleotides match TRBD1. The sequence came from a human donor with multiple sclerosis. The specimen was CD8+ T cells from PBMCs. The CDR3: CASSQDRVPYNEQFF. Here the CDR3 DNA reads TGCGCCAGCAGCCAGGACAGGGTGCCCTACAATGAGCAGTTCTTC.